This T cell receptor beta chain was obtained from a study of OX40 agonist ivuxolimab in advanced cancers. Across the whole study: Those treated in dose escalation had hepatocellular carcinoma, melanoma, renal cell cancer or head and neck cancer. Whole-study results and caveats: Nonresponders, in some cases, also had low normalized T-cell clonal expansion.

Worth noting for this clone: The target antigen is unknown.

Only in-frame clones appear in the TCRdb table, and some are missing; sequencing was by immunoSEQ multiplex PCR. The repertoire holds approximately 46,000 clones, with 80% as singletons. The receptor comes from an adult with an advanced solid tumor such as melanoma, head and neck, liver or kidney cancer. Specimen: CD4+ or CD8+ T cells sorted from blood, collected in a trial of the OX40 agonist ivuxolimab.

CDR3 loop: CASSNGGLSNQPQHF. In DNA, the CDR3 is TGTGCCAGCAGCAATGGAGGCCTGAGCAATCAGCCCCAGCATTTT. The V and J genes are TRBV28 and TRBJ1-5; unclear D gene. The ends were cut back, 6 bases at V and 1 base at J, with 13 bases in the middle. Germline CDR1 and CDR2: MDHEN and SYDVKM. CDR3 length equals 15 residues.